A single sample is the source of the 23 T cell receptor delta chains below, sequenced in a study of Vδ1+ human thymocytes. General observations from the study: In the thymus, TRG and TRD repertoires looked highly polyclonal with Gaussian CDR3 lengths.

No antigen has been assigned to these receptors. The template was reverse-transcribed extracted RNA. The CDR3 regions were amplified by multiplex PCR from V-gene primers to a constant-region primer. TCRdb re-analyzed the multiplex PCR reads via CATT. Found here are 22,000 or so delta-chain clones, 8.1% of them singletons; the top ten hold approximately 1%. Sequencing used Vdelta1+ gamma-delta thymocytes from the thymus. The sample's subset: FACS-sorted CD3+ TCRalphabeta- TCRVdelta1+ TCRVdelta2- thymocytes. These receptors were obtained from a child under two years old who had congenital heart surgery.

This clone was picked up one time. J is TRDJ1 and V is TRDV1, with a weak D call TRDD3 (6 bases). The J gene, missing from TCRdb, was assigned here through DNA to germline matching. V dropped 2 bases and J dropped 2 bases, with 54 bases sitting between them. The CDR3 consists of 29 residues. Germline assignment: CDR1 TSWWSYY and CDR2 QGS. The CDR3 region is CALGEVPLVRVPTADSTGILFRSTDKLIF. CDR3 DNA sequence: TGTGCTCTTGGGGAAGTCCCCCTCGTTCGGGTCCCCACGGCGGATTCGACGGGGATCCTTTTCCGGAGTACCGATAAACTCATCTTT.

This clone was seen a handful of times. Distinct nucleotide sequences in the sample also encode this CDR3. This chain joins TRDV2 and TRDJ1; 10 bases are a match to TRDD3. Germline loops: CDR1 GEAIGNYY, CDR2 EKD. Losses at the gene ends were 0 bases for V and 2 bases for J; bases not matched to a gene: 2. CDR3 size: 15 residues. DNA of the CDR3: TGTGCCTGTGACACCGTACTGGGGGATACCGATAAACTCATCTTT. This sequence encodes CACDTVLGDTDKLIF.

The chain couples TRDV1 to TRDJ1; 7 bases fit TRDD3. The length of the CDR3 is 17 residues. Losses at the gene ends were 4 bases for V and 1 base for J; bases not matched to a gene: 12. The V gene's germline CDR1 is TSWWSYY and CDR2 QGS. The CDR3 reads CALGAPAVLGITDKLIF. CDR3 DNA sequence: TGTGCTCTTGGGGCCCCTGCGGTACTGGGGATCACCGATAAACTCATCTTT.

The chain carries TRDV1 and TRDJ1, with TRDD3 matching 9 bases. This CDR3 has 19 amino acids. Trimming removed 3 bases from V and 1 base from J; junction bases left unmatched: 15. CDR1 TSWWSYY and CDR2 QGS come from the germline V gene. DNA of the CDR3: TGTGCTCTTGGGGATGGGCTACCACTGGGGGACAGGGGCACCGATAAACTCATCTTT. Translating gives CALGDGLPLGDRGTDKLIF.

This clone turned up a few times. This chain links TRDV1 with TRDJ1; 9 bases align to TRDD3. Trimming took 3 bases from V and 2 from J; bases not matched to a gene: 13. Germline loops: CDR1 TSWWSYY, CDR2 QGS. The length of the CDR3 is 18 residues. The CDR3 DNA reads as TGTGCTCTTGGGGACATCAACTTCGGGGGATACTGGACCGATAAACTCATCTTT. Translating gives CALGDINFGGYWTDKLIF.

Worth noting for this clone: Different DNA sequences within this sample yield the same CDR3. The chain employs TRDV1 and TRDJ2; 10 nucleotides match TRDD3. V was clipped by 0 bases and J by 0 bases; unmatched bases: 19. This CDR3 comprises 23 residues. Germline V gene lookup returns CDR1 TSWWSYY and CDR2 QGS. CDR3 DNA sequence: TGTGCTCTTGGGGAACTCGGCCTTCCCCGTGGGGGATACCCAAGTACTTTGACAGCACAACTCTTCTTT. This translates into CALGELGLPRGGYPSTLTAQLFF.

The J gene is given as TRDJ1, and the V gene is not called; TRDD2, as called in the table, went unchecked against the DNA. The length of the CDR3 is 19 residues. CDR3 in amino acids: CALGVATFLPGCYTDKLIF. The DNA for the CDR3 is TGTGCTCTTGGGGTTGCGACCTTCCTACCGGGGTGTTACACCGATAAACTCATCTTT.

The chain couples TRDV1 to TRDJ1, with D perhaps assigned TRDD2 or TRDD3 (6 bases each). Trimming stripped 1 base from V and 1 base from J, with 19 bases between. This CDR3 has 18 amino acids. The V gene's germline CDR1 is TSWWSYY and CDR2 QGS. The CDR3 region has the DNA TGTGCTCTTGGGGAACGGGTCCTACGGGGGACCACCACCGATAAACTCATCTTT. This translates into CALGERVLRGTTTDKLIF.

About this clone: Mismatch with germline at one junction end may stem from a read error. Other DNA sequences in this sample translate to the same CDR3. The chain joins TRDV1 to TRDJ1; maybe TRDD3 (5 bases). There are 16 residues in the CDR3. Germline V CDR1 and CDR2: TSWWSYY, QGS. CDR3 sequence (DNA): TGTGCTCTAGGGGAACAACCGATACAGTACACCGATAAACTCATCTTT. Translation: CALGEQPIQYTDKLIF.

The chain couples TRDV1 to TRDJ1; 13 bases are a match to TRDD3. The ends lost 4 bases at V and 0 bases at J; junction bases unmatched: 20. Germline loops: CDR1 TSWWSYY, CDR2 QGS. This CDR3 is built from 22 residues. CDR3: CALGVPLRTGGYAVEYTDKLIF. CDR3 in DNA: TGTGCTCTTGGGGTACCCCTTCGTACTGGGGGATACGCTGTGGAGTACACCGATAAACTCATCTTT.

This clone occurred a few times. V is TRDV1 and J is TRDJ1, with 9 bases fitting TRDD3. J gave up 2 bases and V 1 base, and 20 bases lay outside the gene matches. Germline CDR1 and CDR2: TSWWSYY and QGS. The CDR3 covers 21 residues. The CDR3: CALGEHSNWGKPTRRTDKLIF. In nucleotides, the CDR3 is TGTGCTCTTGGGGAACATTCCAACTGGGGGAAACCGACGAGACGTACCGATAAACTCATCTTT.

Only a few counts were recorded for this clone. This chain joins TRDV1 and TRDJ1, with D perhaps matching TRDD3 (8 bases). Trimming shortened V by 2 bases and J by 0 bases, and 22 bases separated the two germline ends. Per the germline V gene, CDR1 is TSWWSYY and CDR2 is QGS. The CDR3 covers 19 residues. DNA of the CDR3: TGTGCTCTTGGGGAAGGGGAGCTTCCTAGTGGGGGATACACCGATAAACTCATCTTT. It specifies CALGEGELPSGGYTDKLIF.

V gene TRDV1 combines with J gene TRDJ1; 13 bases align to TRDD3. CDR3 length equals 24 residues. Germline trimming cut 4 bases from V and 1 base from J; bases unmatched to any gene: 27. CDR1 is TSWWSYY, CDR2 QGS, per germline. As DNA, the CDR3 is TGTGCTCTTGGGGGCTTTCCTATCCCCTCTACTGGGGGATACGCGCTACTTTCCACCGATAAACTCATCTTT. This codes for CALGGFPIPSTGGYALLSTDKLIF.

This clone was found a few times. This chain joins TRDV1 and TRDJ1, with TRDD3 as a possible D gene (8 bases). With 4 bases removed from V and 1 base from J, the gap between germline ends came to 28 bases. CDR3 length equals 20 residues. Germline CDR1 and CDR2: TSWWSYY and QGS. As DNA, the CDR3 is TGTGCTCTTGGGGCCTTCCTCTGCTGGGGGAGAACGGGTGTCACCGATAAACTCATCTTT. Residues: CALGAFLCWGRTGVTDKLIF.

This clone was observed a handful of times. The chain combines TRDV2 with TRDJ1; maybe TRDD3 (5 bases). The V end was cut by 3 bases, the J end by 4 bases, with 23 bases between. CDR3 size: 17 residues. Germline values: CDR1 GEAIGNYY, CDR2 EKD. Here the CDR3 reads CACDSGTGSLSLDKLIF. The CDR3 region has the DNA TGTGCCTGTGACTCGGGTACTGGATCTCTATCCCTCGATAAACTCATCTTT.

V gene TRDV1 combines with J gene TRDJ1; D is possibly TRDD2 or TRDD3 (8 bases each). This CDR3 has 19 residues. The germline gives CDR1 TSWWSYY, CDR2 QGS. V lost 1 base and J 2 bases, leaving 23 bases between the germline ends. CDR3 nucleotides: TGTGCTCTTGGGGAACCACCTCTTCCTACGTACTGGGGGACCGATAAACTCATCTTT. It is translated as CALGEPPLPTYWGTDKLIF.

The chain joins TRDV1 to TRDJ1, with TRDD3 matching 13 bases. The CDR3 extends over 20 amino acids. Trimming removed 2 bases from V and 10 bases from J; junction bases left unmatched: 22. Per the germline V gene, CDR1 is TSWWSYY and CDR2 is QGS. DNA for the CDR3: TGTGCTCTTGGGGAATCGCCTTCCTACTGGGGGATACGGGTGACCGATGGACTCATCTTT. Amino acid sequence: CALGESPSYWGIRVTDGLIF.

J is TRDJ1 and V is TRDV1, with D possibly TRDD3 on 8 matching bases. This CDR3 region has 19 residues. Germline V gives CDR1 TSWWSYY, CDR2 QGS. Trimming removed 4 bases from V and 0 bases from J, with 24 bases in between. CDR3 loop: CALGVRGFLLGVDTDKLIF. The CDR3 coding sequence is TGTGCTCTTGGGGTCCGAGGTTTCCTACTGGGGGTCGACACCGATAAACTCATCTTT.

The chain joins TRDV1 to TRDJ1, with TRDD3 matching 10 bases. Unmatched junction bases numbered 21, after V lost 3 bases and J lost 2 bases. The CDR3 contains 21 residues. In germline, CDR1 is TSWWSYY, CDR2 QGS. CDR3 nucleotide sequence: TGTGCTCTTGGGGACCAGACCCATTCCTACCCTCAACTGGGGGATACCGATAAACTCATCTTT. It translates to CALGDQTHSYPQLGDTDKLIF.

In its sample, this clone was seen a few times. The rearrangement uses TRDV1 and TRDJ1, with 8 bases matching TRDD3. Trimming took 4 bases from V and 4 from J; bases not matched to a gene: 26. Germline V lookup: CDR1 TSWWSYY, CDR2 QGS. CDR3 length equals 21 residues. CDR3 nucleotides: TGTGCTCTTGGGGCTTTGGAGGCCTTCCCTCACTGGGGGGAGTACATCGATAAACTCATCTTT. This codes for CALGALEAFPHWGEYIDKLIF.

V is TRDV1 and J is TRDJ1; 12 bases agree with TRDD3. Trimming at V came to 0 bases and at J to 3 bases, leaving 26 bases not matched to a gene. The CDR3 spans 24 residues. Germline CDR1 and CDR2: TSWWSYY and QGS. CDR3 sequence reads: CALGELATIRYYWGIPHRADKLIF. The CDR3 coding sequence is TGTGCTCTTGGGGAACTAGCTACAATTCGCTATTACTGGGGGATACCGCATAGGGCCGATAAACTCATCTTT.

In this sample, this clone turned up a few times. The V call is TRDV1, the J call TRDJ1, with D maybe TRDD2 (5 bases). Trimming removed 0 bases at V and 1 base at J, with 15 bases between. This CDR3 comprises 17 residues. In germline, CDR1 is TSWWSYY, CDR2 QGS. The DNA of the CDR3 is TGTGCTCTTGGGGAACTAGGGGCCTTCGCTGGCACCGATAAACTCATCTTT. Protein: CALGELGAFAGTDKLIF.

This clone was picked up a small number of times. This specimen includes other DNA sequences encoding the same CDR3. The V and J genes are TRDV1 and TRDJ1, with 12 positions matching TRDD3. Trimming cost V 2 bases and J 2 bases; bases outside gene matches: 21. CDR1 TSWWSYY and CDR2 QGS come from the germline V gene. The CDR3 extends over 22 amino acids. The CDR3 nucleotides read TGTGCTCTTGGGGAAATTTGGCCTTCCTTCTCTCCCTGGGGGATACGGACCGATAAACTCATCTTT. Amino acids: CALGEIWPSFSPWGIRTDKLIF.